The clone carrying this T cell receptor beta chain was recorded a few times. Its target is unknown. This sample is part of a study of beta chain features in type 1 diabetes. Whole-study findings and limits: Moderately but significantly shorter TCRB CDR3s were found in Type 1 diabetes patients in all four CD4+ subsets.

Expressed TCRB transcripts were sequenced because the entire RNA isolate underwent reverse transcription. Produced via immunoSEQ multiplex PCR; TCRdb's table is partial and in-frame only. The sample consists of 600,000 or so clones, around 15% of them appearing once. Per the germline V gene, CDR1 is SEHNR and CDR2 is FQNEAQ (reference sequence). V gave up 2 bases and J gave up 0 bases, with 5 bases separating them. This CDR3 has 15 residues. The source is a man between 18 and 35 years old with type 1 diabetes. The rearrangement links TRBV7-9 to TRBJ2-6; no clear D gene. The specimen sequenced was naive CD4+ T cells from blood. The CDR3 DNA follows: TGTGCCAGCAGCTTAATGGCCTCTGGGGCCAACGTCCTGACTTTC. Its translation is CASSLMASGANVLTF.